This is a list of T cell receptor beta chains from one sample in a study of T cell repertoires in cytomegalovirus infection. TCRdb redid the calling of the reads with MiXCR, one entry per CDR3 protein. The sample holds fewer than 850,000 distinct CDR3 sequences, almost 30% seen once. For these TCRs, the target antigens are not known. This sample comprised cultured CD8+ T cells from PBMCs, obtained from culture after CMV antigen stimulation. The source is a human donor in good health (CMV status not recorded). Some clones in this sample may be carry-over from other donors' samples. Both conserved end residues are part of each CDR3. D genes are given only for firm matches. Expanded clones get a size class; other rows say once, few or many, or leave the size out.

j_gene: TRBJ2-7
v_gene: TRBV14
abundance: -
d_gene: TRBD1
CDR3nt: TGTGCCAGCAGCCAAGGGCAGGGGGCTTCCTACGAGCAGTACTTC
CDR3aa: CASSQGQGASYEQYF

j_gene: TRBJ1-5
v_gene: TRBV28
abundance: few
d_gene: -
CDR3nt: TGTGCCAGCAGTTTACCCGACAGTTATAGCAATCAGCCCCAGCATTTT
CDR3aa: CASSLPDSYSNQPQHF

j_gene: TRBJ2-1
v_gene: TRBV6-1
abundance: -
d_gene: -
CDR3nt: TGTGCCAGCACCCACTCCAGCGAGCAGTTCTTC
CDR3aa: CASTHSSEQFF

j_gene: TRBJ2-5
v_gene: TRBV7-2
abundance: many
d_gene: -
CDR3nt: TGTGCCAGCAGCCTTAACCAATTACAGGGTAGGCAAGAGACCCAGTACTTC
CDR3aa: CASSLNQLQGRQETQYF

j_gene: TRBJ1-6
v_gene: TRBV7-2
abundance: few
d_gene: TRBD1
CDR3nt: TGTGCCAGCAGCATACTGGACAGGGGTTTCTCACCCCTCCACTTT
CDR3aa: CASSILDRGFSPLHF

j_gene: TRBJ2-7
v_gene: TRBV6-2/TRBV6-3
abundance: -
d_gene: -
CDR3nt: TGTGCCAGCAGCCACGACCCCTACGAGCAGTACTTC
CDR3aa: CASSHDPYEQYF

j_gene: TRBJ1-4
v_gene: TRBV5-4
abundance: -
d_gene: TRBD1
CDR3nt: TGTGCCAGCAGCTTGGCCGGCAGGGGGAATGAAAAACTGTTTTTT
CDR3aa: CASSLAGRGNEKLFF

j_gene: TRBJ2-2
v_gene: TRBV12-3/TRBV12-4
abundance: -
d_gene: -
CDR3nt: TGTGCCAGCAGTGGGGAGGACGGGGGGCAGGTCGGGGAGCTGTTTTTT
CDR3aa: CASSGEDGGQVGELFF

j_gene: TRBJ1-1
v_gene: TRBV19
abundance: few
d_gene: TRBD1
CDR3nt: TGTGCCAGTAGTATCGAAACAGGGGGCTTAAACACTGAAGCTTTCTTT
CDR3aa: CASSIETGGLNTEAFF

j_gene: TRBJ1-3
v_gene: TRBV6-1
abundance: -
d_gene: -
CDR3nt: TGTGCCAGCAGTGAAGCGAGAAACACCATATATTTT
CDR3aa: CASSEARNTIYF

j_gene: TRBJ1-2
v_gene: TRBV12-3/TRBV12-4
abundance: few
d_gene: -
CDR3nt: TGTGCCAGCAGTACAGGGCTCGGGGGCTACACCTTC
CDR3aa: CASSTGLGGYTF